This T cell receptor (beta chain) was sequenced for a study of shared clonotypes between healthy human individuals (dated by TCRdb to 2020 to 2021). With regard to the full study: The cohort comprised a couple of women and a few men aged 18 to 49 years. For each donor, CD4 naive and CD4 memory were each given three plates, CD8 naive was given two plates, and CD8 memory was given one plate. Blood TCR repertoires of about 5 healthy adults were deeply sequenced to estimate repertoire size and the extent of clonotype sharing between individuals. Different laboratories and diverse techniques were used to prepare libraries and sequence TCR repertoires, to increase sequencing depth and limit assay-specific biases. Leukapheresis yielded between about 0.85 and 10 billion PBMCs per donor. General findings and caveats noted by the study authors: Sampling was restricted to blood, and TCR repertoires in tissue are likely to differ from TCR repertoires in blood. Naive subsets generally had larger estimated clonotype richness than memory subsets did. Across a few donors, 5% to 6% of naive CD4, roughly 3.5% of naive CD8, 2% to 2.5% of memory CD4, and 0.4% of memory CD8 clonotypes were shared. Because the study included a small number of donors, the genetic and exposure-history diversity represented was limited. Compared with non-shared clonotypes, clonotypes shared by all four sorted-subset donors had higher generation probabilities. Rarefaction of sorted-subset datasets indicated incomplete sequencing despite the large sequencing depth. Based on pairwise subsampling, the degree of clonotype sharing among donors was expected to be affected by sequencing depth.

Using the deep immunoSEQ assay, multiplex PCR amplified TCR CDR3 regions from genomic DNA. Extracted genomic DNA from each cell subset was distributed evenly across all wells of several immunoSEQ 96-well plates, and each plate was treated as a replicate. For sorted subsets, around 0.2 ug of genomic DNA, equivalent to about 30,000 T cell genomes, went into each replicate PCR. Purified libraries were quantified with a Qubit 3.0 fluorometer, sized on a Bioanalyzer 2100, and re-quantified with the KAPA Library Quantification kit. A separate single-read 150-cycle Illumina NextSeq 550 flow cell was used to sequence each immunoSEQ 96-well plate. As for how the authors treated the data: Because the immunoSEQ output held only junctional sequences and lacked quality scores, the filtering could not match the filtering applied to full-length reads. Sequences were annotated with PyIR, a Python wrapper for IgBLAST v1.9, and V/J genes and CDR3 were assigned using IMGT germline references. Any read was removed if the V/J assignment was weak (E-value above 1e-6), the CDR3 was missing, or the read contained stop codons, out-of-frame junctions, or ambiguous translated residues. V3J clonotypes were defined by identical inferred V gene, J gene, and CDR3 amino acid sequence. To compute the percentage overlap between repertoires, the number of shared unique clonotypes was divided by the size of the smaller repertoire. Richness of each repertoire was evaluated using RTK rarefaction, the Chao1 estimator, and Recon v2.1 estimates of unobserved clonotypes. Generation probabilities for all TCRbeta clonotypes obtained by the gDNA method from a handful of donors were computed using OLGA. This immuneACCESS table, as held by TCRdb, lists in-frame sequences with V and J called but not all clones. Of the missing ones, under half trace to an unresolved V gene in checked studies; the others have no known cause. Clone size and V and J calls were adopted from that table, with D and trimming inferred from the DNA. Present in this sample are over a million clones, about four fifths of which were seen just once. 0.52% of the sample lies in the top ten.

Its CDR3 holds 14 amino acids, cysteine through phenylalanine. The only DNA kept is the CDR3, 42 bases in frame from the first base. Reading the germline V gene (reference sequence) gives CDR1 MNHNY and CDR2 SVGAGI. Trimming removed 5 bases from V and 3 bases from J, leaving 13 bases between the germline ends. For this clone: Its antigen is unknown. Base-call qualities are not available, and no considerably larger clone is one nucleotide away.

The donors were healthy, HIV-negative adults who had no recently reported acute infections or vaccinations. All donors were Caucasian adults living in Nashville, Tennessee, USA. CD4+ T cells were enriched through magnetic negative selection, after which naive cells were positively selected on CD45RA and the remaining negative fraction served as the memory subset. Blood was collected by leukapheresis, and PBMCs were isolated by Ficoll-Histopaque density gradient centrifugation and then cryopreserved in liquid nitrogen vapor phase. Analytical flow cytometry was used to check the purity and quantity of each magnetically sorted T cell population. From each sorted fraction, genomic DNA was isolated and quantified by UV absorbance on a Nanodrop 2000c.

The chain is made from TRBV6-6 and TRBJ1-2, and possibly TRBD1, on 6 matching bases. The sequencing sample was made of memory CD4+ T cells from PBMCs. The intended sense of this specimen's cell subset or site label: CD45RA-negative fraction. The source of this sequence is a man younger than 35 in good health. Some clones in this sample may be carry-over from other donors' samples. The nucleotides read TGTGCCAGCAGTACGTACAGGGAGGACTATGGCTACACCTTC. It encodes CASSTYREDYGYTF.